This paragraph covers one TCR beta chain sequence. This sample was taken from a study of blood T cell repertoires in COVID-19. The germline V and J ends were trimmed by 5 bases and 5 bases, with 18 bases remaining between them. Germline V gene sequence: CDR1 MNHEY, CDR2 SMNVEV (reference sequence). The CDR3 runs 16 residues. The protocol was immunoSEQ multiplex PCR, while the TCRdb copy is restricted to in-frame clones and leaves out a portion. The table includes roughly 330,000 clones, approximately 89% detected once. The sample comprised PBMCs or T cells enriched from blood (not recorded which). The receptor was derived from a woman aged 30 to 39 who had recovered from COVID-19. J is TRBJ2-2 and V is TRBV27; weak D call: TRBD2 (7 bases). CDR3 sequence: CASSPLDRTRTGELFF. DNA for the CDR3: TGTGCCAGCAGTCCCCTTGACAGGACTAGGACCGGGGAGCTGTTTTTT.